The rows below give T cell receptor beta chains drawn from one sample of a study of blood T cells in healthy people across ages. MiXCR, applied by TCRdb to the 5' RACE reads, yields one record per CDR3 protein. The sample includes about 1.4 million distinct CDR3 sequences, 59% of them seen just once. Sequenced sample: blood. Receptors were obtained from a man aged 18 to 30 in good health. Each CDR3 is given with its conserved first and last residue. D genes are given only for firm matches. Clone size is shown for a subset of rows, as once, few, many or a class of expanded clone.

cdr3_length: 14; v_call: TRBV12-3/TRBV12-4; d_call: NA; j_call: TRBJ2-3; clone_size: NA; cdr3_aa: CASQESHATDTRYF; cdr3_nt: TGTGCCAGCCAAGAGAGTCACGCCACAGATACGCGGTATTTT
cdr3_length: 13; v_call: TRBV7-9; d_call: NA; j_call: TRBJ2-6; clone_size: NA; cdr3_aa: CASSPRQFSVLTF; cdr3_nt: TGTGCCAGCAGCCCCAGACAGTTTTCGGTCCTGACTTTC
cdr3_length: 15; v_call: TRBV27; d_call: NA; j_call: TRBJ2-7; clone_size: few; cdr3_aa: CASSFDRARAYEQYF; cdr3_nt: TGTGCCAGCAGTTTCGACCGGGCCCGCGCCTACGAGCAGTACTTC
cdr3_length: 16; v_call: TRBV27; d_call: NA; j_call: TRBJ1-2; clone_size: NA; cdr3_aa: CASSPDGRVVVYGYTF; cdr3_nt: TGTGCCAGCAGTCCGGATGGCCGGGTGGTCGTCTATGGCTACACCTTC
cdr3_length: 14; v_call: TRBV20-1; d_call: NA; j_call: TRBJ2-3; clone_size: NA; cdr3_aa: CSARFGLRTDTQYF; cdr3_nt: TGCAGTGCTAGATTCGGCCTTCGCACAGATACGCAGTATTTT
cdr3_length: 11; v_call: TRBV29-1; d_call: NA; j_call: TRBJ1-2; clone_size: few; cdr3_aa: CSVRTVYGYTF; cdr3_nt: TGCAGCGTCCGGACGGTCTATGGCTACACCTTC
cdr3_length: 12; v_call: TRBV2; d_call: NA; j_call: TRBJ2-7; clone_size: once; cdr3_aa: CPSSALAVEQYF; cdr3_nt: TGTCCCAGCAGTGCACTGGCGGTCGAGCAGTACTTC
cdr3_length: 16; v_call: TRBV7-2; d_call: NA; j_call: TRBJ1-2; clone_size: few; cdr3_aa: CASSSRQMTGFYGYTF; cdr3_nt: TGTGCCAGCAGCTCCCGACAAATGACAGGCTTCTATGGCTACACCTTC
cdr3_length: 16; v_call: TRBV5-1; d_call: NA; j_call: TRBJ1-2; clone_size: NA; cdr3_aa: CASSSPQFSRYSGYTF; cdr3_nt: TGCGCCAGCAGCTCGCCCCAATTTAGCCGATATAGTGGCTACACCTTC
cdr3_length: 16; v_call: TRBV15; d_call: TRBD2; j_call: TRBJ2-5; clone_size: NA; cdr3_aa: CATSRRGLAGGETQYF; cdr3_nt: TGTGCCACCAGCAGAAGGGGACTAGCGGGGGGGGAGACCCAGTACTTC
cdr3_length: 15; v_call: TRBV5-1; d_call: TRBD1; j_call: TRBJ2-3; clone_size: NA; cdr3_aa: CASSLTDRVVDTQYF; cdr3_nt: TGCGCCAGCAGCCTAACGGACAGGGTTGTAGATACGCAGTATTTT
cdr3_length: 16; v_call: TRBV7-9; d_call: TRBD1; j_call: TRBJ2-7; clone_size: few; cdr3_aa: CASSPRTGEGSYEQYF; cdr3_nt: TGTGCCAGCAGCCCAAGGACAGGGGAGGGCTCCTACGAGCAGTACTTC
cdr3_length: 14; v_call: TRBV4-1; d_call: TRBD1; j_call: TRBJ2-7; clone_size: NA; cdr3_aa: CASSQRDRAYEQYF; cdr3_nt: TGTGCCAGCAGCCAGAGGGACAGGGCCTACGAGCAGTACTTC
cdr3_length: 13; v_call: TRBV4-1; d_call: NA; j_call: TRBJ1-5; clone_size: few; cdr3_aa: CASSRLVNQPQHF; cdr3_nt: TGCGCCAGCAGCCGACTGGTAAATCAGCCCCAGCATTTT
cdr3_length: 15; v_call: TRBV11-2; d_call: NA; j_call: TRBJ2-1; clone_size: NA; cdr3_aa: CASSLVAGNVNEQFF; cdr3_nt: TGTGCCAGCAGCTTAGTCGCAGGGAACGTGAATGAGCAGTTCTTC
cdr3_length: 16; v_call: TRBV2; d_call: TRBD2; j_call: TRBJ2-3; clone_size: few; cdr3_aa: CASRARTSGDPDTQYF; cdr3_nt: TGTGCCAGCAGGGCCCGGACTAGCGGGGATCCAGATACGCAGTATTTT
cdr3_length: 10; v_call: TRBV7-2; d_call: NA; j_call: TRBJ2-3; clone_size: NA; cdr3_aa: CASEIDTQYF; cdr3_nt: TGTGCCAGCGAGATAGATACGCAGTATTTT
cdr3_length: 14; v_call: TRBV7-9; d_call: TRBD1; j_call: TRBJ1-4; clone_size: once; cdr3_aa: CASEGTGQNEKLFF; cdr3_nt: TGTGCCAGCGAGGGGACAGGTCAGAATGAAAAACTGTTTTTT
cdr3_length: 17; v_call: TRBV6-2/TRBV6-3; d_call: NA; j_call: TRBJ2-2; clone_size: once; cdr3_aa: CASSYEGGTIHTGELFF; cdr3_nt: TGTGCCAGCAGTTACGAAGGGGGGACGATTCACACCGGGGAGCTGTTTTTT
cdr3_length: 17; v_call: TRBV11-2; d_call: NA; j_call: TRBJ2-2; clone_size: once; cdr3_aa: CASSFTSPTYMAGELFF; cdr3_nt: TGTGCCAGCAGCTTTACTTCCCCGACCTACATGGCCGGGGAGCTGTTTTTT
cdr3_length: 18; v_call: TRBV5-1; d_call: TRBD1; j_call: TRBJ2-2; clone_size: NA; cdr3_aa: CASSLTTGGVRDTGELFF; cdr3_nt: TGCGCCAGCAGCTTGACTACAGGGGGCGTCAGGGACACCGGGGAGCTGTTTTTT
cdr3_length: 17; v_call: TRBV3-1; d_call: NA; j_call: TRBJ2-1; clone_size: few; cdr3_aa: CASSQNPWTPSYNEQFF; cdr3_nt: TGTGCCAGCAGCCAAAATCCCTGGACGCCCTCCTACAATGAGCAGTTCTTC
cdr3_length: 12; v_call: TRBV7-2; d_call: NA; j_call: TRBJ1-1; clone_size: few; cdr3_aa: CASRFGLTEAFF; cdr3_nt: TGTGCCAGCAGGTTTGGCCTCACTGAAGCTTTCTTT
cdr3_length: 15; v_call: TRBV6-5; d_call: TRBD1; j_call: TRBJ1-6; clone_size: NA; cdr3_aa: CASSYFERTGSPLHF; cdr3_nt: TGTGCCAGCAGTTACTTCGAGAGGACAGGGTCACCCCTCCACTTT
cdr3_length: 18; v_call: TRBV6-2/TRBV6-3; d_call: NA; j_call: TRBJ2-5; clone_size: NA; cdr3_aa: CASSYRQIGVTLQETQYF; cdr3_nt: TGTGCCAGCAGTTATAGGCAAATTGGGGTAACTCTCCAAGAGACCCAGTACTTC
cdr3_length: 13; v_call: TRBV4-3; d_call: NA; j_call: TRBJ2-3; clone_size: few; cdr3_aa: CASSQDGATTQYF; cdr3_nt: TGCGCCAGCAGCCAAGATGGGGCGACGACGCAGTATTTT
cdr3_length: 14; v_call: TRBV20-1; d_call: NA; j_call: TRBJ1-2; clone_size: few; cdr3_aa: CSARVGDFNYGYTF; cdr3_nt: TGCAGTGCTAGGGTCGGGGACTTTAACTATGGCTACACCTTC
cdr3_length: 13; v_call: TRBV18; d_call: NA; j_call: TRBJ2-5; clone_size: NA; cdr3_aa: CASSPSQEETQYF; cdr3_nt: TGTGCCAGCTCACCATCTCAGGAGGAGACCCAGTACTTC
cdr3_length: 15; v_call: TRBV20-1; d_call: TRBD2; j_call: TRBJ2-5; clone_size: few; cdr3_aa: CSAQTWTSGGETQYF; cdr3_nt: TGCAGTGCCCAAACGTGGACTAGCGGGGGGGAGACCCAGTACTTC
cdr3_length: 13; v_call: TRBV20-1; d_call: TRBD2; j_call: TRBJ2-5; clone_size: many; cdr3_aa: CSALLADQETQYF; cdr3_nt: TGCAGTGCGCTACTAGCGGACCAAGAGACCCAGTACTTC
cdr3_length: 13; v_call: TRBV2; d_call: NA; j_call: TRBJ1-1; clone_size: NA; cdr3_aa: CASSRWRDIAAFF; cdr3_nt: TGTGCCAGCAGTCGGTGGAGGGACATTGCCGCTTTCTTT
cdr3_length: 11; v_call: TRBV29-1; d_call: NA; j_call: TRBJ2-7; clone_size: NA; cdr3_aa: CSVTDRYEQYF; cdr3_nt: TGCAGCGTTACGGACAGATACGAGCAGTACTTC
cdr3_length: 17; v_call: TRBV9; d_call: TRBD2; j_call: TRBJ2-2; clone_size: NA; cdr3_aa: CASSVGPSGANTGELFF; cdr3_nt: TGTGCCAGCAGCGTGGGTCCTAGCGGGGCCAACACCGGGGAGCTGTTTTTT
cdr3_length: 15; v_call: TRBV19; d_call: TRBD1; j_call: TRBJ2-7; clone_size: NA; cdr3_aa: CASSPDRRNYYEQYF; cdr3_nt: TGTGCCAGTAGCCCGGACAGGAGAAACTACTACGAGCAGTACTTC
cdr3_length: 14; v_call: TRBV6-5; d_call: NA; j_call: TRBJ2-6; clone_size: NA; cdr3_aa: CASGVGSGANVLTF; cdr3_nt: TGTGCCAGCGGGGTAGGCTCTGGGGCCAACGTCCTGACTTTC
cdr3_length: 15; v_call: TRBV4-1; d_call: TRBD1; j_call: TRBJ2-7; clone_size: NA; cdr3_aa: CASSQQTGESYEQYF; cdr3_nt: TGCGCCAGCAGCCAACAGACAGGGGAATCCTACGAGCAGTACTTC